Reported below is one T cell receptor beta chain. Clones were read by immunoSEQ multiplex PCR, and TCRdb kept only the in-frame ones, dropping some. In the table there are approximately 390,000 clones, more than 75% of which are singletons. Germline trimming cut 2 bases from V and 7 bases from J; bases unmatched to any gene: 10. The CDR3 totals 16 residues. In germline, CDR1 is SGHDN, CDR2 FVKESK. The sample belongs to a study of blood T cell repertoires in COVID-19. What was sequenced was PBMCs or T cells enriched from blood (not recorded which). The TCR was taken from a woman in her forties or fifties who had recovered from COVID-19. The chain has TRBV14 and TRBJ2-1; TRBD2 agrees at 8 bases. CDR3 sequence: CASSQWAVGGANEQFF. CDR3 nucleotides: TGTGCCAGCAGCCAATGGGCCGTCGGGGGGGCGAATGAGCAGTTCTTC.